Below are 9 T cell receptor beta chains sequenced from a single sample in a study of T cells after yellow fever vaccination. Each CDR3 protein gets one entry after TCRdb re-called the 5' RACE reads with MiXCR. The repertoire consists of roughly 320,000 distinct CDR3 sequences, with approximately 11% occurring once and the leading ten covering about 3.3%. The sample was CD4+ T cells sorted from PBMCs, taken 45 days after the yellow fever booster vaccination. The receptor set was obtained from a man between 18 and 29 years old who received the YFV17D yellow fever vaccine.

The chain has TRBV6-5 and TRBJ2-7, with D perhaps TRBD1 (6 bases). The CDR3 loop spans 14 amino acids. The V and J ends lost 2 bases and 6 bases respectively, with 14 bases between them. Germline CDR1 MNHEY, CDR2 SVGAGI. CDR3 in amino acids: CASSYGQGSSEQYF. CDR3 DNA sequence: TGTGCCAGCAGTTACGGCCAGGGGAGCAGCGAGCAGTACTTC.

This clonotype was picked up many times. As DNA, the CDR3 is TGCGCCAGCAGCTTCACAGGGTTCAATGAGCAGTTCTTC. Residues: CASSFTGFNEQFF. V usage is TRBV5-1 and J usage is TRBJ2-1; a possible D gene is TRBD1 (6 bases). Germline V gene sequence: CDR1 SGHRS, CDR2 YFSETQ. Trimming took off 2 bases at V and 6 bases at J, with 9 bases between the two ends. This CDR3 is 13 amino acids long.

The gene calls are TRBV5-1 and TRBJ1-1; maybe TRBD1 (6 bases). V lost 3 bases to trimming and J lost 4 bases, with 19 bases between them. The CDR3 is 16 residues long. CDR1 is SGHRS, CDR2 YFSETQ, per germline. CDR3 protein: CASSWGSGARRTEAFF. The CDR3 bases are TGCGCCAGCAGCTGGGGGTCGGGGGCGCGGCGCACTGAAGCTTTCTTT.

There are a few counts of this clonotype. As DNA, the CDR3 is TGCGCCAGCAGCCAAGATGGGACCCGGGAGCAGTTCTTC. Protein: CASSQDGTREQFF. The V gene is TRBV4-3, the J gene TRBJ2-1; D may be TRBD1 or TRBD2 (5 bases each). The V end was cut by 0 bases, the J end by 10 bases, with 10 bases between. The germline gives CDR1 LGHNA, CDR2 YSLEER. The CDR3 is made up of 13 amino acids.

This clonotype was detected many times. The chain uses TRBV15 and TRBJ2-3, with 10 positions matching TRBD2. The CDR3 extends over 19 amino acids. The V and J ends lost 0 bases and 0 bases, in that order; junction bases with no gene match: 9. The germline V gene encodes CDR1 LNHNV and CDR2 YYDKDF (reference sequence). In nucleotides, the CDR3 is TGTGCCACCAGCAGAGATCATTCTAGCGGGGGCTCTAGCACAGATACGCAGTATTTT. Translated, it gives CATSRDHSSGGSSTDTQYF.

This clonotype was recorded a few times. The V gene is TRBV7-2, the J gene TRBJ2-5; 15 positions match TRBD2. CDR1 is SGHTA, CDR2 FQGNSA, per germline. The CDR3 totals 15 residues. V was pared by 3 bases and J by 6 bases, with 2 bases of the junction left unmatched. CDR3 DNA: TGTGCCAGCAGCTTGGGACTAGCGGGGGGAAAGACCCAGTACTTC. Translated, it gives CASSLGLAGGKTQYF.

In this sample, this clonotype turned up many times. CDR3 amino acids: CASSPRGLYQPQHF. CDR3 DNA: TGTGCCAGCAGCCCCCGGGGACTTTATCAGCCCCAGCATTTT. The rearrangement joins TRBV5-6 to TRBJ1-5; a weak D match, TRBD1 (5 bases). Deletions cut 4 bases from V and 5 bases from J, with 13 bases between. The CDR3 length is 14 residues. Germline V gene sequence: CDR1 SGHDT, CDR2 YYEEEE.

This clonotype was observed a handful of times. This chain joins TRBV5-1 and TRBJ1-2; no reliable D call. The CDR3 sequence is 14 residues long. Germline V gene lookup returns CDR1 SGHRS and CDR2 YFSETQ. Trimming removed 3 bases at V and 1 base at J, with 10 bases between. The CDR3 nucleotides are TGCGCCAGCAGCTCCGATGCGGGTAACTATGGCTACACCTTC. Translated, it gives CASSSDAGNYGYTF.

The chain has TRBV6-5 and TRBJ1-4; 8 bases align to TRBD1. The V gene end was trimmed by 5 bases and the J gene end by 10 bases; junction bases not matched to a gene: 6. The CDR3 is 13 amino acids. The germline CDR1 and CDR2 sequences are MNHEY and SVGAGI. This chain's CDR3 is CASSTGTGGKLFF. CDR3 bases: TGTGCCAGCAGTACCGGGACAGGTGGAAAACTGTTTTTT.